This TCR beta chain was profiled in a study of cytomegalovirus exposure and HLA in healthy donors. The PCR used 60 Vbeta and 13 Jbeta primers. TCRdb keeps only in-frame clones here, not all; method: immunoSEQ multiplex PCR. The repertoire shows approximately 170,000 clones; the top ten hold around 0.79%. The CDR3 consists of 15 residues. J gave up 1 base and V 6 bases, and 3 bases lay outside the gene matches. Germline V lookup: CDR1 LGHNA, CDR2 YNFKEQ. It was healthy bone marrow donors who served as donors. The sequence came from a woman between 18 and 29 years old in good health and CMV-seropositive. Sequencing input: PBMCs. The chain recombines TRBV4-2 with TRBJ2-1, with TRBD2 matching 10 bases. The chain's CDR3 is CASSQLAGSYNEQFF. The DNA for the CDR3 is TGTGCCAGCAGTCAACTAGCGGGGTCCTACAATGAGCAGTTCTTC.